The source of this T cell receptor (beta chain) is a study of blood T cell repertoires in COVID-19. Study-level background: PBMCs, B-cell-depleted T cells, or T cells were the source of the cDNA or gDNA that made up the material.

Trimming removed 0 bases from V and 5 bases from J; junction bases left unmatched: 5. This CDR3 contains 17 residues. CDR1 is KGHSH and CDR2 is LQKENI in the germline V gene. Libraries were prepared by immunoSEQ multiplex PCR; TCRdb keeps only in-frame clonotypes and omits some of them. Of 100,000 to 150,000 clones listed, about 88% are singletons. The sequence came from a woman aged 80 or older with acute or convalescent COVID-19. The rearrangement uses TRBV18 and TRBJ2-2; 11 nucleotides match TRBD2. Source material: peripheral blood. CDR3 region: CASSPPTSGRGTGELFF. As DNA, the CDR3 is TGTGCCAGCTCACCACCTACTAGCGGGAGAGGTACCGGGGAGCTGTTTTTT.